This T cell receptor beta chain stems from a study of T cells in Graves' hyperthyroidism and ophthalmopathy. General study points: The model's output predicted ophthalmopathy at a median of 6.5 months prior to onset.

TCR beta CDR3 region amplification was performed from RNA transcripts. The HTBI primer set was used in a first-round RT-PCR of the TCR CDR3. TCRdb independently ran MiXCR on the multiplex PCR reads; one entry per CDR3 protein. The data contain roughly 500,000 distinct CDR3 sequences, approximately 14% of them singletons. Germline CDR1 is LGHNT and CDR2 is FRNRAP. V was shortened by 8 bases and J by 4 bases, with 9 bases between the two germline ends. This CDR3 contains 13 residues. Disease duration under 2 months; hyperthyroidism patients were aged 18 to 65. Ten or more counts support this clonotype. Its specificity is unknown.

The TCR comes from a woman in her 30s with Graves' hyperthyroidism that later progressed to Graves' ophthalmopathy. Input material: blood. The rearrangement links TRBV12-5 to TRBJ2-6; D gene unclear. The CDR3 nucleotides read TGTGCTAGTCGAGCTTCCGGGGCCAACGTCCTGACTTTC. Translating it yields CASRASGANVLTF.